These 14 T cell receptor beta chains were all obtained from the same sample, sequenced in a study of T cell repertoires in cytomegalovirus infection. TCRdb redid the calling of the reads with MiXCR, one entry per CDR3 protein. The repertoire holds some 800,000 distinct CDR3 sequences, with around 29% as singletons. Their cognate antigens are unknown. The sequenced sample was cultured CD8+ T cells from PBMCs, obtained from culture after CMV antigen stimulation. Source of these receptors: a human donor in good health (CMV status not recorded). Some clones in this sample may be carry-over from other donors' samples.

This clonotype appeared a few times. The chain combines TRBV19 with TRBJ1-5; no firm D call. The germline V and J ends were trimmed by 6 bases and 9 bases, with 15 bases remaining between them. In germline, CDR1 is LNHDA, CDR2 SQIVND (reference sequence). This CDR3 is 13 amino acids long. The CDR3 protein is CASSLLAARPQHF. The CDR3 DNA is TGTGCCAGTAGCCTATTGGCCGCGCGGCCCCAGCATTTT.

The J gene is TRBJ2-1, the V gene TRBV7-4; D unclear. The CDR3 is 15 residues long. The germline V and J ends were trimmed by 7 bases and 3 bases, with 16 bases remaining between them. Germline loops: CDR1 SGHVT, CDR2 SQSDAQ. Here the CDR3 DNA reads TGTGCCAGCACCTCGATCCCGGTGGGCTACAATGAGCAGTTCTTC. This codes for CASTSIPVGYNEQFF.

The CDR3 region has the DNA TGTGCCAGCAGTAAGACTAGCGGGGGGTCGAGCTCCTACAATGAGCAGTTCTTC. Protein: CASSKTSGGSSSYNEQFF. The rearrangement joins TRBV7-6 to TRBJ2-1; 13 bases align to TRBD2. Per the germline V gene, CDR1 is SGHVS and CDR2 is FNYEAQ. With V trimmed by 6 bases and J by 0 bases, 8 bases remained unmatched. The CDR3 runs 18 residues.

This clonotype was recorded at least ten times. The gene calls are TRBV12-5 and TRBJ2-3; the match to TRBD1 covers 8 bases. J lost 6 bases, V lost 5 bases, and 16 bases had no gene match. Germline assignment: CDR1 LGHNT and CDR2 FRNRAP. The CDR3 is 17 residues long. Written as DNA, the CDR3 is TGTGCTAGTGGTCCCACCTCGCCCAGGGGGCCCGATGATACGCAGTATTTT. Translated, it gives CASGPTSPRGPDDTQYF.

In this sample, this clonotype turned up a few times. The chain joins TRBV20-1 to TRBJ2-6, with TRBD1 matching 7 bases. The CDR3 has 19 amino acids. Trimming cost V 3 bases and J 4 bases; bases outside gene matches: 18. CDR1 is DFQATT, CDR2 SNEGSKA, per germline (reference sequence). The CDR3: CSASVPDRVTRSGANVLTF. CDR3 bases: TGCAGTGCTAGCGTTCCCGACAGGGTTACGCGTTCCGGGGCCAACGTCCTGACTTTC.

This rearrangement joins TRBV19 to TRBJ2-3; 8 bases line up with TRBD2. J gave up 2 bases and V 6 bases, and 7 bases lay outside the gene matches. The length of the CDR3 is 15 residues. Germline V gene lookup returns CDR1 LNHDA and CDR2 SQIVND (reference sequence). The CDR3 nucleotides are TGTGCCAGTAGGGATCCGGGACTAGTCACAGATACGCAGTATTTT. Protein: CASRDPGLVTDTQYF. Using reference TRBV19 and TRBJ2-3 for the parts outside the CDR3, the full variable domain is DGGITQSPKYLFRKEGQNVTLSCEQNLNHDAMYWYRQDPGQGLRLIYYSQIVNDFQKGDIAEGYSVSREKKESFPLTVTSAQKNPTAFYLCASRDPGLVTDTQYFGPGTRLTVL.

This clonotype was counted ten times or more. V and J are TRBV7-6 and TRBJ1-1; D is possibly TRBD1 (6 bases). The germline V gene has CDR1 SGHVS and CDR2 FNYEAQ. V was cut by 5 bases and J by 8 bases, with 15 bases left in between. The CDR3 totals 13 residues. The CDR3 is CASSPFGDKEAFF. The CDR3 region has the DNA TGTGCCAGCAGCCCTTTCGGGGACAAGGAAGCTTTCTTT.

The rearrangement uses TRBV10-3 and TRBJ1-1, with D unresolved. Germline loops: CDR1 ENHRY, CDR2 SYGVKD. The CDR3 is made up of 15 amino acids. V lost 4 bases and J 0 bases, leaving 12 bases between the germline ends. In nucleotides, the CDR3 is TGTGCCATCAGTGCGGTGGGAGAAATGAACACTGAAGCTTTCTTT. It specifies CAISAVGEMNTEAFF.

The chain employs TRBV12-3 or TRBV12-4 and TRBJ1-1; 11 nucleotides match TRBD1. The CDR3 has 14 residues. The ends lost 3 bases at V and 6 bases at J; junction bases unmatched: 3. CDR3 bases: TGTGCCAGCAGTTTCGGGGACAGGGGGGCTGAAGCTTTCTTT. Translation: CASSFGDRGAEAFF.

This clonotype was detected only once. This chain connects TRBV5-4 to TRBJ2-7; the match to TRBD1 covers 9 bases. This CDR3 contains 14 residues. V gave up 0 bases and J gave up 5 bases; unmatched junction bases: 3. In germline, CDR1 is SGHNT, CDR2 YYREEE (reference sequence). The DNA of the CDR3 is TGTGCCAGCAGCTTGGAACAGGGGGCCAACGAGCAGTACTTC. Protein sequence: CASSLEQGANEQYF. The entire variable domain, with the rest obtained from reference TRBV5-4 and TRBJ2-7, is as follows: ETGVTQSPTHLIKTRGQQVTLRCSSQSGHNTVSWYQQALGQGPQFIFQYYREEENGRGNFPPRFSGLQFPNYSSELNVNALELDDSALYLCASSLEQGANEQYFGPGTRLTVT.

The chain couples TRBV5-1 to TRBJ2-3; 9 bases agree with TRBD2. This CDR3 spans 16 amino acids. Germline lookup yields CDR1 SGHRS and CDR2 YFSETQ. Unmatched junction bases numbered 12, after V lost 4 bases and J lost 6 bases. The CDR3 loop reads CASSPGGLAAHDTQYF. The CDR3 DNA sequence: TGCGCCAGCAGCCCTGGGGGACTAGCCGCCCACGATACGCAGTATTTT.

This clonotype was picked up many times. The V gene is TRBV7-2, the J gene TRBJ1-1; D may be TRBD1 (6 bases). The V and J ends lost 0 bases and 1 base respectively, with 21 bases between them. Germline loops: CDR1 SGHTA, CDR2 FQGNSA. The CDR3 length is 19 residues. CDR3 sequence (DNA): TGTGCCAGCAGCTTAGCTTCGGGGGCCATCACTTTCGGGAACACTGAAGCTTTCTTT. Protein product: CASSLASGAITFGNTEAFF.

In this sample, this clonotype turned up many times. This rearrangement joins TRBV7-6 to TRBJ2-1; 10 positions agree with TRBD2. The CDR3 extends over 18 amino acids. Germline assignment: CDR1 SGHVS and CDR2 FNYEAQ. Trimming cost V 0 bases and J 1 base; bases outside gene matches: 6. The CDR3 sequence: CASSLAWLAGDSYNEQFF. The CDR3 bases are TGTGCCAGCAGCTTAGCGTGGCTAGCGGGGGATTCCTACAATGAGCAGTTCTTC.

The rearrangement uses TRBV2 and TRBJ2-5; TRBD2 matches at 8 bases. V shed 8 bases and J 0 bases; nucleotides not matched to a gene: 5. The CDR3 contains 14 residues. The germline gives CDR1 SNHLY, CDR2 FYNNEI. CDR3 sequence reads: CASQRAGDQETQYF. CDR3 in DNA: TGTGCCAGCCAGAGAGCGGGGGACCAAGAGACCCAGTACTTC.